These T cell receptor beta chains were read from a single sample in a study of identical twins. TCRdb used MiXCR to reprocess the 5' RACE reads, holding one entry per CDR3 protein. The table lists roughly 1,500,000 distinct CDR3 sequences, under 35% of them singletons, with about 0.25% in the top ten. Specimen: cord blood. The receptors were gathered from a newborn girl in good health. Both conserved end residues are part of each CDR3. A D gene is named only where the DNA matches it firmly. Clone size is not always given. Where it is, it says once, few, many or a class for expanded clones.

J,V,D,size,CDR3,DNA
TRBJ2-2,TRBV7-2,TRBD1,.,CASSPTRDRTGELFF,TGTGCCAGCAGCCCTACCCGGGACAGGACCGGGGAGCTGTTTTTT
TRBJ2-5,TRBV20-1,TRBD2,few,CSARDRLAGGQETQYF,TGCAGTGCTAGGGACAGACTAGCGGGAGGGCAAGAGACCCAGTACTTC
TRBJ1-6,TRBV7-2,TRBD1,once,CASSPQPHRGGNSPLHF,TGTGCCAGCAGCCCTCAGCCCCACAGGGGAGGAAATTCACCCCTCCACTTT
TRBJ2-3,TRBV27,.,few,CASSLAPFTDTQYF,TGTGCCAGCAGTTTAGCGCCCTTCACAGATACGCAGTATTTT
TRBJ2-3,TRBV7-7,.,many,CASSFRGYTDTQYF,TGTGCCAGCAGCTTTAGGGGTTACACAGATACGCAGTATTTT
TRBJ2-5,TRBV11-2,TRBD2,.,CASSLDVGLAGGTQYF,TGTGCCAGCAGCTTAGATGTTGGGCTAGCGGGAGGGACCCAGTACTTC
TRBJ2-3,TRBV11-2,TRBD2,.,CASSSRGGLLTDTQYF,TGTGCCAGCAGCTCGCGGGGGGGCCTATTGACAGATACGCAGTATTTT
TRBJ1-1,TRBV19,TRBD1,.,CASLLAPGQGGTAFF,TGTGCCAGTCTCCTAGCCCCGGGACAGGGAGGTACGGCTTTCTTT
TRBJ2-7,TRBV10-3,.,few,CAISENAYEQYF,TGTGCCATCAGTGAGAATGCCTACGAGCAGTACTTC
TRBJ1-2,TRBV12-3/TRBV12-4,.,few,CASSPLGGAGERLGYGYTF,TGTGCCAGCAGCCCCCTAGGGGGGGCAGGGGAGAGATTGGGCTATGGCTACACCTTC
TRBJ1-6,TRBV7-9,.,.,CASSLARSRDTFNSPLHF,TGTGCCAGCAGCTTAGCACGTTCTCGGGACACCTTTAATTCACCCCTCCACTTT
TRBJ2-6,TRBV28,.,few,CASSLSWGSGANVLTF,TGTGCCAGCAGTTTATCTTGGGGGTCTGGGGCCAACGTCCTGACTTTC
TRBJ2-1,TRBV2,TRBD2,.,CASGLEGIGTSNEQFF,TGTGCCAGCGGGTTGGAGGGCATTGGGACTAGCAATGAGCAGTTCTTC
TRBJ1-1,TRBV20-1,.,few,CSARDPAAFF,TGCAGTGCTAGAGATCCAGCGGCTTTCTTT
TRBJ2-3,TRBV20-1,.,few,CSARTAVDTSDTQYF,TGCAGTGCTCGTACAGCGGTGGACACATCAGATACGCAGTATTTT
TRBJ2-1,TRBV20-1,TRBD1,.,CSAPGQVATSYNEQFF,TGCAGTGCCCCCGGACAGGTAGCGACCTCCTACAATGAGCAGTTCTTC
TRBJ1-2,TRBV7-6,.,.,CASSERGIGYGYTF,TGTGCCAGCAGCGAAAGGGGGATCGGGTATGGCTACACCTTC
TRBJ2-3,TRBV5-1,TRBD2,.,CASSLGVAGPTDTQYF,TGCGCCAGCAGCTTGGGGGTAGCGGGACCTACAGATACGCAGTATTTT
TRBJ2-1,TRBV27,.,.,CASSSISSYNEQFF,TGTGCCAGCAGTTCCATATCCTCCTACAATGAGCAGTTCTTC
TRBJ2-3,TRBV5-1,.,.,CASSFQGIPDTQYF,TGCGCCAGCAGCTTCCAAGGAATCCCAGATACGCAGTATTTT
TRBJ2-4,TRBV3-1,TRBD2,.,CASSQDGLAGNEQYF,TGTGCCAGCAGCCAAGATGGACTAGCGGGCAATGAGCAGTACTTC
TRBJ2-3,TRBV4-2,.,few,CASSQEPATDTQYF,TGTGCCAGCAGCCAAGAGCCCGCCACAGATACGCAGTATTTT
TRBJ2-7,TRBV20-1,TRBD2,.,CSARRTSESSYEQYF,TGCAGTGCTAGACGGACTAGCGAGAGCTCCTACGAGCAGTACTTC
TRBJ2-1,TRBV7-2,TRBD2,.,CASSVSGKYNEQFF,TGTGCCAGCAGCGTTAGCGGGAAGTACAATGAGCAGTTCTTC
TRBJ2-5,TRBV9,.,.,CASSAPGPHNDEQYF,TGTGCCAGCAGCGCCCCCGGACCTCACAACGATGAGCAGTACTTC